Listed below are T cell receptor beta chains from one sample, sequenced in a study of shared clonotypes between healthy human individuals. Sequencing was performed with immunoSEQ multiplex PCR; in TCRdb, only in-frame clones are kept and a portion is missing. The sample has hundreds of thousands of clones, 95% seen once. Sequenced: naive CD8+ T cells sorted from blood. Receptors originate from a woman in her twenties or thirties in good health. The CDR3 runs from the conserved cysteine through the conserved F or W. A D gene is named only where the DNA matches it firmly. Not all rows give a size; the values are once, few, many and, for expanded clones, a class.

length,size,V,D,J,DNA,CDR3
14,-,TRBV6-6,TRBD1,TRBJ1-2,TGTGCCAGCAGTTATGGCGACAGGGGATATGGCTACACCTTC,CASSYGDRGYGYTF
16,once,TRBV14,TRBD2,TRBJ2-1,TGTGCCAGCAGCCAGCGGGGACTAGCGGCCTACAATGAGCAGTTCTTC,CASSQRGLAAYNEQFF
17,once,TRBV5-1,TRBD2,TRBJ2-1,TGCGCCAGCAGCTCGGGACTAGCGGGCGCTACCTACAATGAGCAGTTCTTC,CASSSGLAGATYNEQFF
12,-,TRBV19,-,TRBJ1-1,TGTGCCAGTATAGCCTGGGGCACTGAAGCTTTCTTT,CASIAWGTEAFF
17,-,TRBV19,TRBD2,TRBJ2-1,TGTGCCAGTAGTACTTATCCCGGGACTAGCTCTTTTTGGGAGCAGTTCTTC,CASSTYPGTSSFWEQFF
10,few,TRBV27,-,TRBJ2-1,TGTGCCAGCGGCCACAATGAGCAGTTCTTC,CASGHNEQFF
11,-,TRBV20-1,-,TRBJ2-1,TGCAGTGCCCGGTCGGGGAGGCCCCTGTTCTTC,CSARSGRPLFF
14,-,TRBV15,-,TRBJ1-5,TGTGCCACCAGCGGCTCAGGGGAAGGACAGCCCCAGCATTTT,CATSGSGEGQPQHF
16,-,TRBV6-5,-,TRBJ2-7,TGTGCCAGCAGTTATGGTCAGACAGTTGGCGCCGGCGAGCAGTACTTC,CASSYGQTVGAGEQYF
12,-,TRBV5-1,-,TRBJ2-1,TGCGCCAGCAGCTTGTGGGGGGATGAGCAGTTCTTC,CASSLWGDEQFF
14,-,TRBV4-1,-,TRBJ1-1,TGCGCCAGCAGCCTATCGCACAGAAACACTGAAGCTTTCTTT,CASSLSHRNTEAFF
15,-,TRBV28,-,TRBJ2-5,TGTGCCAGCAGTCCCGGGGGGCATATTGGTGAGACCCAGTACTTC,CASSPGGHIGETQYF
13,-,TRBV11-2,-,TRBJ1-5,TGTGCCAGCAGCTCCGAGGCGCGTCAGCCCCAGCATTTT,CASSSEARQPQHF
13,-,TRBV21-1,-,TRBJ1-1,TGTGCCAGCAATAGACAGGTTGTCACTGAAGCTTTCTTT,CASNRQVVTEAFF
11,-,TRBV28,-,TRBJ1-2,TGTGCCAGCAGTCCAGGCGATGGCTACACCTTC,CASSPGDGYTF
12,-,TRBV28,-,TRBJ1-1,TGTGCCAGCACCCTAGGGAACACTGAAGCTTTCTTT,CASTLGNTEAFF
12,-,TRBV7-9,-,TRBJ1-5,TGTGCCAGCAGCTGGGGCAATCAGCCCCAGCATTTT,CASSWGNQPQHF
15,-,TRBV19,TRBD1,TRBJ2-1,TGTGCCAGTCAAATAACAGGGGGTCCCTACAATGAGCAGTTCTTC,CASQITGGPYNEQFF
15,-,TRBV7-8,TRBD1,TRBJ2-1,TGTGCCAGCAGCCCCTGGACAGGAAAATACAATGAGCAGTTCTTC,CASSPWTGKYNEQFF
15,once,TRBV5-1,TRBD1,TRBJ2-7,TGCGCCAGCAGCTTGGGGCCGGGACAGGGCTACGAGCAGTACTTC,CASSLGPGQGYEQYF
14,-,TRBV9,-,TRBJ2-1,TGTGCCAGCAGCTTGGAGGACTACCACAATGAGCAGTTCTTC,CASSLEDYHNEQFF
12,-,TRBV14,-,TRBJ2-1,TGTGCCAGCAGCCTGGAGGGAGGAGAGCAGTTCTTC,CASSLEGGEQFF
15,-,TRBV2,-,TRBJ1-5,TGTGCCAGCAGAGAGGGACTATACTCCAATCAGCCCCAGCATTTT,CASREGLYSNQPQHF